Below are 13 T cell receptor beta chains sequenced from a single sample in a study of T cell changes during pregnancy in multiple sclerosis. TCRdb's copy holds only in-frame clones and misses some; the assay was immunoSEQ multiplex PCR. The data show tens of thousands of clones, around 90% seen once. The material sequenced was CD4+ T cells from peripheral blood mononuclear cells, taken in the third trimester of pregnancy. The receptors were sampled from a female donor with multiple sclerosis, enrolled in a pregnancy study.

The genes are TRBV7-2 and TRBJ1-5; D is unresolved. V lost 1 base and J 7 bases, leaving 14 bases between the germline ends. This CDR3 spans 15 amino acids. CDR1 and CDR2 (germline): SGHTA, FQGNSA. The CDR3 loop is CASSLVSQIDQPQHF. In DNA, the CDR3 is TGTGCCAGCAGCTTAGTCTCACAGATTGACCAGCCCCAGCATTTT.

This sequence joins TRBV16 and TRBJ1-3, with TRBD1 identical over 7 bases. V dropped 1 base and J dropped 7; count of bases not matched to a gene: 10. CDR3 length equals 16 residues. The germline CDR1 and CDR2 sequences are KGHSY and FQNENV. The CDR3 reads CASSQYRGALRNTIYF. The CDR3 DNA reads as TGTGCCAGCAGCCAATACAGGGGTGCTCTGAGGAACACCATATATTTT.

The V and J genes are TRBV28 and TRBJ2-1; 12 bases align to TRBD2. V was clipped by 6 bases and J by 9 bases; unmatched bases: 6. The CDR3 sequence is 14 residues long. CDR1 and CDR2 (germline): MDHEN, SYDVKM. The CDR3 sequence is CASRRLAGAVEQFF. The CDR3 DNA is TGTGCCAGCAGGAGACTAGCGGGAGCGGTTGAGCAGTTCTTC.

The J gene is TRBJ2-1, the V gene TRBV5-1; 7 bases map to TRBD2. Germline V gene sequence: CDR1 SGHRS, CDR2 YFSETQ. The CDR3 runs to 14 residues. With 4 bases clipped from V and 7 bases from J, the junction kept 8 bases outside the gene matches. The chain's CDR3 is CASSEGGPENEQFF. The CDR3 DNA reads TGCGCCAGCAGCGAGGGAGGGCCGGAGAATGAGCAGTTCTTC.

The chain combines TRBV4-1 with TRBJ2-2, with 9 positions matching TRBD1. The CDR3 is 15 amino acids. With V trimmed by 6 bases and J by 5 bases, 7 bases remained unmatched. CDR1 and CDR2 (germline): MGHRA, YSYEKL. The CDR3 nucleotides are TGCGCCAGCAGGGGACAGGGAAGCGTTACCGGGGAGCTGTTTTTT. Amino acid sequence: CASRGQGSVTGELFF.

This chain uses TRBV5-1 with TRBJ2-5; 7 bases line up with TRBD2. Germline V gene sequence: CDR1 SGHRS, CDR2 YFSETQ. The CDR3 loop spans 15 amino acids. J lost 1 base, V lost 3 bases, and 6 bases had no gene match. The CDR3 coding sequence is TGCGCCAGCAGCTACCCTAGCGGCACCCAAGAGACCCAGTACTTC. Residues: CASSYPSGTQETQYF.

The V and J genes are TRBV2 and TRBJ1-2; TRBD1 agrees at 9 bases. This CDR3 comprises 13 residues. Germline loops: CDR1 SNHLY, CDR2 FYNNEI. V shed 4 bases and J 5 bases; nucleotides not matched to a gene: 2. CDR3 sequence reads: CASSGTGEYGYTF. CDR3 in DNA: TGTGCCAGCAGTGGGACAGGGGAATATGGCTACACCTTC.

This chain uses TRBV6-1 with TRBJ2-3; possibly TRBD1 for D (6 bases). CDR1 MNHNS and CDR2 SASEGT come from the germline V gene. The V end lost 6 bases, the J end lost 1 base, and 11 bases lay between the germline ends. This CDR3 is built from 14 residues. The CDR3 reads CASRRTEGTDTQYF. In DNA, the CDR3 is TGTGCCAGCAGGAGGACAGAGGGCACAGATACGCAGTATTTT.

V and J are TRBV27 and TRBJ2-1, with 8 positions matching TRBD1. Germline V lookup: CDR1 MNHEY, CDR2 SMNVEV (reference sequence). V lost 8 bases to trimming and J lost 7 bases; unmatched junction nucleotides: 7. This CDR3 is 13 amino acids long. The CDR3 sequence: CASRDRNRNEQFF. CDR3 DNA: TGTGCCAGCCGGGACAGGAATAGAAATGAGCAGTTCTTC.

J is TRBJ1-5 and V is TRBV6-1; tentatively, D is TRBD1 (6 bases). Trimming stripped 0 bases from V and 3 bases from J, with 9 bases between. The CDR3 contains 15 residues. Germline V lookup: CDR1 MNHNS, CDR2 SASEGT. CDR3 region: CASSEAQGNNQPQHF. In nucleotides, the CDR3 is TGTGCCAGCAGTGAAGCCCAGGGGAACAATCAGCCCCAGCATTTT.

J is TRBJ1-2 and V is TRBV6-1; D uncertain. This CDR3 spans 14 amino acids. In germline, CDR1 is MNHNS, CDR2 SASEGT. V was shortened by 1 base and J by 2 bases, with 8 bases between the two germline ends. The CDR3 here is CASSEVAENYGYTF. CDR3 coding DNA: TGTGCCAGCAGTGAAGTCGCGGAAAACTATGGCTACACCTTC.

The chain links TRBV2 to TRBJ2-3, with TRBD2 matching 10 bases. Germline values: CDR1 SNHLY, CDR2 FYNNEI. The V segment lost 6 bases and the J segment 0 bases; nucleotides outside the gene matches: 3. The CDR3 runs to 15 residues. Here the CDR3 DNA reads TGTGCCAGCAGCACTAGCGGGATTAGCACAGATACGCAGTATTTT. Its translation: CASSTSGISTDTQYF.

This chain joins TRBV28 and TRBJ1-1, with D unclear. Germline assignment: CDR1 MDHEN and CDR2 SYDVKM. The V end was cut by 7 bases, the J end by 2 bases, with 11 bases between. The CDR3 loop spans 13 amino acids. In DNA, the CDR3 is TGTGCCAGCACTAGCGGCCTAAACACTGAAGCTTTCTTT. Amino acids: CASTSGLNTEAFF.